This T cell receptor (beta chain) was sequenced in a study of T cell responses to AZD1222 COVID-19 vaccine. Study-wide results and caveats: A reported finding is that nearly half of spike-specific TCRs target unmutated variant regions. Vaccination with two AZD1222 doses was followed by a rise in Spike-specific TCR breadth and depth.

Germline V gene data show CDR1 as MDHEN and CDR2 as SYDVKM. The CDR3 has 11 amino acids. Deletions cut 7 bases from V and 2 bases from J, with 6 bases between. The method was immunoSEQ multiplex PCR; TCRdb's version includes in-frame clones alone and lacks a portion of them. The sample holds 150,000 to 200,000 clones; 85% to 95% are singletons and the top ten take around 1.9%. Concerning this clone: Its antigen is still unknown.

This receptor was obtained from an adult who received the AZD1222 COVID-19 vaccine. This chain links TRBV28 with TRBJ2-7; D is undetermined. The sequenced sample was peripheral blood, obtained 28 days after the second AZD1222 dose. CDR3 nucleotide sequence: TGTGCCAGCACCTCTCCCTACGAGCAGTACTTC. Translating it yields CASTSPYEQYF.